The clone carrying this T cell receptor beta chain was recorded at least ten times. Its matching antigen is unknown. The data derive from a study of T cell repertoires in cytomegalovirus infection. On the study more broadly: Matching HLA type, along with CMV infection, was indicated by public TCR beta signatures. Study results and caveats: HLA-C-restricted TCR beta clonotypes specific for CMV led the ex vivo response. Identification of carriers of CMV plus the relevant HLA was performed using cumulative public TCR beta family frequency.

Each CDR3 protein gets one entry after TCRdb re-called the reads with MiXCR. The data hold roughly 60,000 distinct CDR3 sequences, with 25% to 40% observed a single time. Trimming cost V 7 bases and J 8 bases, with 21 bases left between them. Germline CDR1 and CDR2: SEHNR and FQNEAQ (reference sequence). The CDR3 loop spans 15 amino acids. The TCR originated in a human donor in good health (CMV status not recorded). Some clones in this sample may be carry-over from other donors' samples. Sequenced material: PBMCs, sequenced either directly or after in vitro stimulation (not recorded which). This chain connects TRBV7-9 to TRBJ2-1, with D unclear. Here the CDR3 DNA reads TGTGCCAGCACCCCCTGGATGGGTAGTAATGATGAGCAGTTCTTC. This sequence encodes CASTPWMGSNDEQFF.